Below, one TCR beta chain is given with its context. V dropped 3 bases and J dropped 1 base, with 12 bases sitting between them. CDR1 is MNHNS and CDR2 is SASEGT in the germline V gene. The CDR3 has 15 amino acids. This specimen comes from a study of OX40 agonist ivuxolimab in advanced cancers. With autoimmune disease history or systemic immunosuppression, patients were excluded. TCRdb's table, derived via immunoSEQ multiplex PCR, lists solely in-frame clones and lacks some. Of 90,000 to 95,000 clones in the sample, about 90% were seen once. Sequencing was performed on CD4+ or CD8+ T cells sorted from blood, taken in a trial of the OX40 agonist ivuxolimab. This TCR derives from an adult with an advanced solid tumor such as melanoma, head and neck, liver or kidney cancer. The V gene is TRBV6-1, the J gene TRBJ1-1; a possible D gene is TRBD1 (5 bases). CDR3 in amino acids: CASSDTGVRNTEAFF. The DNA for the CDR3 is TGTGCCAGCAGTGACACGGGGGTAAGGAACACTGAAGCTTTCTTT.